One and the same sample provided the 21 T cell receptor beta chains below, sequenced in a study of shared clonotypes between healthy human individuals (dated by TCRdb to about 2020). Receptor amplification or capture employed the immunoSEQ multiplex PCR assay. The table was pulled from immuneACCESS by TCRdb, which kept in-frame rearrangements only. Such tables lose some clones; where checked, under half of the loss comes from unresolved V genes, and the rest has no known cause. The sample table shows about 2 million clones, and roughly 95% are seen once. The ten largest clones represent less than 1.5% of the sample. CD8 naive samples consisted of CD45RO-negative cells that were positively selected for CCR7, yielding a CD45RA+CCR7+ population without TemRA cells. Sequences were obtained from naive CD8+ T cells sorted from blood. Taken with the paper, the label for cell subset or site translates to: CD45RA+CCR7+. These receptors originate from a man aged 18 to 29 in good health.

The J gene is TRBJ1-1, the V gene TRBV29-1; D perhaps matches TRBD1 (5 bases). The CDR3 loop spans 14 amino acids. Trimming removed 2 bases from V and 5 bases from J, with 15 bases in between. In germline, CDR1 is SQVTM, CDR2 ANQGSEA. CDR3 in DNA: TGCAGCGTTGAATTGGTGGGGGGGGAGACTGAAGCTTTCTTT. It yields the protein CSVELVGGETEAFF.

The chain combines TRBV6-1 with TRBJ2-1; 8 bases align to TRBD2. The CDR3 totals 15 residues. V shed 6 bases and J 5 bases; nucleotides not matched to a gene: 9. Germline CDR1 and CDR2: MNHNS and SASEGT. The chain's CDR3 is CASRESGSQNNEQFF. The CDR3 coding sequence is TGTGCCAGCAGAGAAAGCGGGAGTCAAAACAATGAGCAGTTCTTC.

The chain employs TRBV29-1 and TRBJ2-1, with no clear D. This CDR3 has 14 amino acids. The ends were cut back, 1 base at V and 0 bases at J, with 7 bases in the middle. CDR1 is SQVTM, CDR2 ANQGSEA, per germline. This CDR3 is CSVEGAYSYNEQFF. The CDR3 DNA sequence: TGCAGCGTTGAAGGGGCTTACTCCTACAATGAGCAGTTCTTC.

This clone was recorded only once. The chain combines TRBV30 with TRBJ2-7; TRBD2 matches 8 bases. Trimming removed 5 bases from V and 1 base from J; junction bases left unmatched: 7. The V gene's germline CDR1 is GTSNPN and CDR2 SVGIG (reference sequence). The CDR3 has 14 residues. Written as DNA, the CDR3 is TGTGCCTGGGATACGGGAGGGGTTTCCTACGAGCAGTACTTC. Its translation is CAWDTGGVSYEQYF.

This sequence joins TRBV6-5 and TRBJ1-5; D ambiguous. The V end lost 5 bases, the J end lost 7 bases, and 15 bases lay between the germline ends. This CDR3 comprises 14 residues. Per germline, CDR1 MNHEY and CDR2 SVGAGI. CDR3 protein: CASSLWRENQPQHF. CDR3 nucleotide sequence: TGTGCCAGCAGTCTTTGGAGGGAAAACCAGCCCCAGCATTTT.

The gene calls are TRBV10-3 and TRBJ2-1; D perhaps matches TRBD2 (5 bases). The CDR3 extends over 13 amino acids. The germline V gene encodes CDR1 ENHRY and CDR2 SYGVKD. Trimming cost V 2 bases and J 10 bases, with 12 bases left between them. The chain's CDR3 is CAISEEEAREQFF. The CDR3 DNA is TGTGCCATCAGTGAGGAGGAGGCGAGGGAGCAGTTCTTC.

This clone appeared a few times. The genes are TRBV5-1 and TRBJ2-7; D is uncertain. Germline V CDR1 and CDR2: SGHRS, YFSETQ. This CDR3 has 14 amino acids. The V end was cut by 1 base, the J end by 5 bases, with 13 bases between. The CDR3 protein is CASSLQELSHEQYF. DNA for the CDR3: TGCGCCAGCAGCTTGCAGGAATTGAGTCACGAGCAGTACTTC.

V is TRBV12-5 and J is TRBJ2-3; D might be TRBD2 (6 bases). Trimming removed 1 base at V and 0 bases at J, with 11 bases between. Germline CDR1 LGHNT, CDR2 FRNRAP. This CDR3 is 16 amino acids long. The CDR3 sequence: CASGLAIAASTDTQYF. The DNA of the CDR3 is TGTGCTAGTGGTTTGGCAATAGCGGCAAGCACAGATACGCAGTATTTT.

This clone was picked up a small number of times. The rearrangement uses TRBV14 and TRBJ1-1; no clear D. V shed 1 base and J shed 10 bases, with 10 bases lying between them. The CDR3 is 12 amino acids. Germline V gives CDR1 SGHDN, CDR2 FVKESK. The CDR3 nucleotides are TGTGCCAGCAGCCAAGCAAACAAGGGAGCTTTCTTT. This gives the protein CASSQANKGAFF.

This clone showed up just a few times. The V and J genes are TRBV7-9 and TRBJ2-7; the D call may be TRBD1 or TRBD2 (5 bases each). Germline V gene data show CDR1 as SEHNR and CDR2 as FQNEAQ (reference sequence). The length of the CDR3 is 14 residues. V lost 5 bases to trimming and J lost 6 bases, with 17 bases between them. The CDR3 DNA follows: TGTGCCAGCAGCCCGGGGCCCTCCCGCGTCGAGCAGTACTTC. Its translation: CASSPGPSRVEQYF. The full variable domain, with the rest looked up from reference TRBV7-9 and TRBJ2-7, is DTGVSQNPRHKITKRGQNVTFRCDPISEHNRLYWYRQTLGQGPEFLTYFQNEAQLEKSRLLSDRFSAERPKGSFSTLEIQRTEQGDSAMYLCASSPGPSRVEQYFGPGTRLTVT.

J is TRBJ2-7 and V is TRBV10-1; D possibly corresponds to TRBD2 (6 bases). Germline CDR1 WNHNN, CDR2 SYGVQD (reference sequence). The CDR3 consists of 14 residues. V lost 3 bases and J 0 bases, leaving 9 bases between the germline ends. The CDR3: CASSERGNSYEQYF. The DNA for the CDR3 is TGCGCCAGCAGTGAACGGGGGAACTCCTACGAGCAGTACTTC.

This clone was counted once. This sample includes further DNA sequences coding for the same CDR3. This chain uses TRBV27 with TRBJ1-6; D not certain. V gave up 2 bases and J gave up 1 base, with 3 bases separating them. The germline CDR1 and CDR2 sequences are MNHEY and SMNVEV (reference sequence). This CDR3 has 14 amino acids. DNA of the CDR3: TGTGCCAGCAGTTTAAGATCCTATAATTCACCCCTCCACTTT. Translated: CASSLRSYNSPLHF.

The J gene is TRBJ2-2, the V gene TRBV6-1; 16 bases are shared with TRBD2. The ends lost 1 base at V and 0 bases at J; junction bases unmatched: 5. CDR1 and CDR2 (germline): MNHNS, SASEGT. This CDR3 region has 20 residues. CDR3 residues: CASSEGRGLAGGPNTGELFF. CDR3 DNA: TGTGCCAGCAGTGAAGGTCGGGGACTAGCGGGAGGGCCGAACACCGGGGAGCTGTTTTTT.

V is TRBV5-1 and J is TRBJ1-1, with a weak D call TRBD1 (5 bases). The V end was cut by 2 bases, the J end by 2 bases, with 13 bases between. The CDR3 extends over 15 amino acids. Germline-derived CDR1 and CDR2 are SGHRS and YFSETQ. Here the CDR3 reads CASSFGQGSNTEAFF. Here the CDR3 DNA reads TGCGCCAGCAGCTTTGGTCAGGGTAGTAACACTGAAGCTTTCTTT.

With regard to this clone: The identical CDR3 is also encoded by other nucleotide sequences in the sample. The V call is TRBV5-6, the J call TRBJ2-7, with D hard to call. CDR1 and CDR2 from the germline V gene are SGHDT and YYEEEE. The CDR3 covers 12 residues. Between the trimmed V and J ends, which lost 1 base and 4 bases, there was a span of 6 bases. The CDR3 sequence is CASSLLGYEQYF. In DNA form, the CDR3 reads TGTGCCAGCAGCTTGTTGGGGTACGAGCAGTACTTC.

This clone was detected once. At the DNA level, this CDR3 is encoded by other sequences in the same sample as well. J is TRBJ2-7 and V is TRBV19; maybe TRBD1 (6 bases). With 5 bases removed from V and 2 bases from J, the gap between germline ends came to 10 bases. The CDR3 runs 13 residues. The germline V gene has CDR1 LNHDA and CDR2 SQIVND (reference sequence). CDR3 sequence reads: CASSPGVAYEQYF. The CDR3 DNA reads TGTGCCAGTAGTCCAGGGGTTGCCTACGAGCAGTACTTC.

J is TRBJ1-4 and V is TRBV7-9; D not resolved. CDR1 and CDR2 from the germline V gene are SEHNR and FQNEAQ (reference sequence). V gave up 5 bases and J gave up 5 bases, with 18 bases separating them. The length of the CDR3 is 16 residues. CDR3 DNA sequence: TGTGCCAGCAGCCCGTCAGTCGGCAGCTCAAATGAAAAACTGTTTTTT. Translating it yields CASSPSVGSSNEKLFF.

The chain is built from TRBV2 and TRBJ2-1; 8 bases agree with TRBD2. This CDR3 is built from 16 residues. Per germline, CDR1 SNHLY and CDR2 FYNNEI. V shed 2 bases and J 5 bases; nucleotides not matched to a gene: 8. The CDR3 loop is CASSELGTSFDNEQFF. The CDR3 DNA reads TGTGCCAGCAGTGAACTGGGGACTAGTTTCGACAATGAGCAGTTCTTC.

The chain carries TRBV28 and TRBJ2-2, with 10 bases lining up with TRBD2. Germline V gene data show CDR1 as MDHEN and CDR2 as SYDVKM. V dropped 3 bases and J dropped 4; count of bases not matched to a gene: 5. This CDR3 contains 16 residues. The CDR3 region is CASSLDTSGVTGELFF. CDR3 nucleotides: TGTGCCAGCAGTTTGGATACTAGCGGGGTCACCGGGGAGCTGTTTTTT.

The rearrangement uses TRBV7-9 and TRBJ1-1, with D uncertain. Trimming took 5 bases from V and 5 from J, leaving 15 bases between them. This CDR3 has 14 amino acids. Germline CDR1 SEHNR, CDR2 FQNEAQ (reference sequence). CDR3 residues: CASSPRGEQTEAFF. The CDR3 DNA follows: TGTGCCAGCAGCCCTAGAGGTGAACAGACTGAAGCTTTCTTT.

CDR3 nucleotides: TGCGCCAGCAGCCAAGAATCAGCGGGGGCGTGGACCCAGTACTTC. Its translation: CASSQESAGAWTQYF. The rearrangement uses TRBV4-1 and TRBJ2-5, with 8 bases fitting TRBD2. Germline values: CDR1 MGHRA, CDR2 YSYEKL. The CDR3 covers 15 residues. Unmatched junction bases numbered 7, after V lost 0 bases and J lost 7 bases.